This TCR beta chain was sequenced in a study of blood T cell repertoires in COVID-19. Overall study context: Samples taken during acute and convalescent COVID-19 were collected in the United States, Italy and Spain.

Original processing methods: For nucleated cells, counts were estimated from reference gene primer amplification. This table comes from immunoSEQ multiplex PCR, and its TCRdb copy is limited to in-frame clones, with some not included. For V, J and clone size, that table is used; D and trimming come from the DNA. The sample lists approximately 98,000 clones; over 80% were seen once. This clone was picked up a small number of times. With 4 bases clipped from V and 5 bases from J, the junction kept 9 bases outside the gene matches. The CDR3 extends over 15 amino acids. Germline CDR1 and CDR2: SNHLY and FYNNEI.

The specimen sequenced was peripheral blood. The TCR comes from an elderly man with acute or convalescent COVID-19. The V call is TRBV2, the J call TRBJ2-5, with 8 bases matching TRBD1. As DNA, the CDR3 is TGTGCCAGCAGTGCCAGGTCAGGGGGCAAGGAGACCCAGTACTTC. Residues: CASSARSGGKETQYF.